This T cell receptor (beta chain) was identified during a study of blood T cell repertoires in COVID-19. Whole-study context: Italy, Spain and the United States were the sources of the convalescent and acute COVID-19 samples. T cells, B-cell-depleted T cells, or PBMCs supplied cDNA or gDNA.

Per the original methods: Quantification of nucleated cells was approximated via reference gene primer amplification. The repertoire was sequenced with immunoSEQ multiplex PCR; TCRdb's copy has only in-frame clones and lacks some. V, J and clone size derive from that table, while D and trimming were established from the DNA sequence. The data contain almost 95,000 clones, about 83% of them singletons. Followed over time, Seattle patients had been enrolled while infection was active. Between the trimmed V and J ends, which lost 1 base and 4 bases, there was a span of 13 bases. The germline CDR1 and CDR2 sequences are SEHNR and FQNEAQ (reference sequence). The CDR3 loop spans 15 amino acids.

The receptor was derived from a woman aged 60 to 75 with COVID-19, enrolled during active disease. The source material was peripheral blood. This chain connects TRBV7-9 to TRBJ1-2; TRBD1 is a possible D gene (5 bases). CDR3 region: CASSLGGGAFYGYTF. Here the CDR3 DNA reads TGTGCCAGCAGCTTAGGTGGAGGGGCATTCTATGGCTACACCTTC.